This is a list of T cell receptor beta chains from one sample in a study of vaccination effects on CD4 cells after COVID-19. Clones were sequenced by immunoSEQ multiplex PCR, and TCRdb holds only the in-frame ones, with some missing. This table holds some 34,000 clones, around 80% found once. Their antigen targets remain unknown. Specimen: CD4+ T cells from PBMCs cultured with HCoV-NL63 spike peptides, collected after COVID-19 vaccination. These receptors all stem from a human donor who received a COVID-19 vaccine. Some clones in this sample may be carry-over from other donors' samples. CDR3s include the opening cysteine and the closing phenylalanine or tryptophan. D genes are given only for firm matches. Clone size is given for some rows only: seen once, a few or many times, or a class if the clone is expanded.

V gene: TRBV2
D gene: TRBD1
J gene: TRBJ2-3
clone size: .
CDR3 DNA: TGTGCCAGCGTCGGACAGGGGACAGATACGCAGTATTTT
CDR3 protein: CASVGQGTDTQYF

V gene: TRBV25-1
D gene: .
J gene: TRBJ1-5
clone size: .
CDR3 DNA: TGTGCCAGCAGTCTTCAGGGGACTGGGCAGCCCCAGCATTTT
CDR3 protein: CASSLQGTGQPQHF

V gene: TRBV19
D gene: .
J gene: TRBJ2-2
clone size: .
CDR3 DNA: TGTGCCAGTAGCGAATACGGGGTAATCACGAACACCGGGGAGCTGTTTTTT
CDR3 protein: CASSEYGVITNTGELFF

V gene: TRBV28
D gene: .
J gene: TRBJ2-5
clone size: .
CDR3 DNA: TGTGCCAGCAGGCTCCAAGAGACCCAGTACTTC
CDR3 protein: CASRLQETQYF

V gene: TRBV2
D gene: TRBD1
J gene: TRBJ2-1
clone size: .
CDR3 DNA: TGTGCCAGCAGTGATTGGGCCACAGGGGGAATCAATGAGCAGTTCTTC
CDR3 protein: CASSDWATGGINEQFF

V gene: TRBV5-1
D gene: TRBD2
J gene: TRBJ2-3
clone size: .
CDR3 DNA: TGCGCCAGCAGCTTGAGGGCTCGTAGCGGGGACAACACAGATACGCAGTATTTT
CDR3 protein: CASSLRARSGDNTDTQYF

V gene: TRBV18
D gene: TRBD1
J gene: TRBJ2-2
clone size: few
CDR3 DNA: TGTGCCAGCTCACCACCGTCGACAGGGGGAACCGGGGAGCTGTTTTTT
CDR3 protein: CASSPPSTGGTGELFF

V gene: TRBV24-1
D gene: .
J gene: TRBJ2-4
clone size: few
CDR3 DNA: TGTGCCACCAGTGATAGTGATAACATTCAGTACTTC
CDR3 protein: CATSDSDNIQYF

V gene: TRBV9
D gene: .
J gene: TRBJ1-4
clone size: .
CDR3 DNA: TGTGCCAGCAGCGCCGGATATAATGAAAAACTGTTTTTT
CDR3 protein: CASSAGYNEKLFF

V gene: TRBV9
D gene: .
J gene: TRBJ1-1
clone size: .
CDR3 DNA: TGTGCCAGCAGTCGTAGCCAGGGCCCAGCTTTCTTT
CDR3 protein: CASSRSQGPAFF

V gene: TRBV30
D gene: .
J gene: TRBJ2-3
clone size: .
CDR3 DNA: TGTGCCTGGACTGTTCAGGGGAGCACAGATACGCAGTATTTT
CDR3 protein: CAWTVQGSTDTQYF

V gene: TRBV28
D gene: TRBD1
J gene: TRBJ2-2
clone size: once
CDR3 DNA: TGTGCCAGCAGCGCGTCTAGGGGACAGGGGGCGACCGGGGAGCTGTTTTTT
CDR3 protein: CASSASRGQGATGELFF

V gene: TRBV19
D gene: TRBD1
J gene: TRBJ1-5
clone size: .
CDR3 DNA: TGTGCCAGTAGTCACACAGGGGATCAGCCCCAGCATTTT
CDR3 protein: CASSHTGDQPQHF

V gene: TRBV6-6
D gene: .
J gene: TRBJ1-1
clone size: .
CDR3 DNA: TGTGCCACTGGGGGGCAGTCGGCTTTCTTT
CDR3 protein: CATGGQSAFF

V gene: TRBV7-3
D gene: TRBD1
J gene: TRBJ2-1
clone size: .
CDR3 DNA: TGTGCCAGCAGCTTACCTCGACTGACAGGGTCTTTCAATGAGCAGTTCTTC
CDR3 protein: CASSLPRLTGSFNEQFF

V gene: TRBV28
D gene: .
J gene: TRBJ1-3
clone size: .
CDR3 DNA: TGTGCCAGCAGTCGGGGTCGCTCTGGAAACACCATATATTTT
CDR3 protein: CASSRGRSGNTIYF

V gene: TRBV6-1
D gene: .
J gene: TRBJ1-2
clone size: .
CDR3 DNA: TGTGCCAGCAGTGAAGAGGGTCCAGGGTGGGGCTATGGCTACACCTTC
CDR3 protein: CASSEEGPGWGYGYTF